The T cell receptor (beta chain) described here comes from a study of blood T cells in healthy people across ages. Study results and caveats: Greater diversity and more naive CD4+ cells were seen in long-lived donors than in aged donors.

A sample-barcoded 5' primer and a J-beta primer mix were used in a second PCR of roughly 7 to 12 cycles. TCRdb re-called the 5' RACE reads with MiXCR, one entry per CDR3 protein. Among about 700,000 distinct CDR3 sequences listed, about a third were seen once. All donors came from Russia, were Caucasian and healthy, and spanned ages roughly 6 to 95. The V end was cut by 2 bases, the J end by 7 bases, with 12 bases between. Germline assignment: CDR1 PRHDT and CDR2 FYEKMQ (reference sequence). CDR3 size: 15 residues. Turning to this clonotype: The antigen remains undetermined.

The material sequenced was blood. The source of this sequence is an elderly woman in good health. V gene TRBV13 combines with J gene TRBJ1-6, with no clear D. The CDR3 loop is CASSLQGLVNSPLHF. CDR3 in DNA: TGTGCCAGCAGCTTACAAGGGTTAGTCAATTCACCCCTCCACTTT.